A selection of T cell receptor beta chains follows, all from one sample in a study of blood T cell repertoires in COVID-19. Method: immunoSEQ multiplex PCR; TCRdb's copy keeps in-frame clones and lacks some. The sample shows approximately 150,000 clones, roughly 84% of them seen only once. Sequencing was performed on peripheral blood. The receptors originated from a human donor with acute or convalescent COVID-19. The donor label of this sample is uncertain. Each CDR3 is given with its conserved first and last residue. A D gene is named only where the DNA matches it firmly. Size is omitted from some rows. Given values are once, few, many or a class for expanded clones.

J,D,size,V,CDR3,DNA
TRBJ2-1,-,once,TRBV12-5,CASGASSYNEQFF,TGTGCTAGTGGAGCCTCCTCCTACAATGAGCAGTTCTTC
TRBJ1-5,TRBD1,-,TRBV3-1/TRBV3-2,CASSETGNSNQPQHF,TGTGCCAGCAGCGAGACAGGGAATAGCAATCAGCCCCAGCATTTT
TRBJ1-1,-,once,TRBV5-1,CASSPGLKNTEAFF,TGCGCCAGCAGCCCGGGACTCAAGAACACTGAAGCTTTCTTT
TRBJ1-2,-,-,TRBV5-1,CASSLGLTGTSGYTF,TGCGCCAGCAGCTTGGGACTAACAGGGACCTCGGGCTACACCTTC
TRBJ1-2,TRBD1,-,TRBV5-6,CASSDLGTATNYGYTF,TGTGCCAGCAGCGATCTCGGGACAGCAACTAACTATGGCTACACCTTC
TRBJ1-5,TRBD1,-,TRBV2,CASSAGQAYNQPQHF,TGTGCCAGCAGTGCGGGACAGGCGTACAATCAGCCCCAGCATTTT
TRBJ1-2,-,once,TRBV7-9,CASSPTLPVDYGYTF,TGTGCCAGCAGCCCAACCCTACCCGTCGACTATGGCTACACCTTC
TRBJ1-2,TRBD1,-,TRBV30,CAWSPTGVGDGYTF,TGTGCCTGGAGCCCTACAGGGGTCGGGGATGGCTACACCTTC
TRBJ1-2,TRBD1,-,TRBV2,CASSEGTGNYGYTF,TGTGCCAGCAGTGAAGGGACAGGGAACTATGGCTACACCTTC
TRBJ2-3,TRBD2,-,TRBV5-1,CASSAGTSPPDTQYF,TGCGCCAGCAGCGCCGGGACTAGCCCCCCAGATACGCAGTATTTT
TRBJ1-5,-,-,TRBV24-1,CATSAPIESGGNQPQHF,TGTGCCACCAGTGCCCCAATAGAATCTGGAGGCAATCAGCCCCAGCATTTT
TRBJ2-2,-,-,TRBV27,CASSLIGRVNTGELFF,TGTGCCAGCAGTTTAATCGGCAGGGTTAACACCGGGGAGCTGTTTTTT
TRBJ1-3,-,-,TRBV3-1/TRBV3-2,CASPSDFSGNTIYF,TGTGCCAGCCCATCTGACTTCTCTGGAAACACCATATATTTT
TRBJ1-2,-,-,TRBV20-1,CSASYPDTNYGYTF,TGCAGTGCTAGTTACCCGGACACCAACTATGGCTACACCTTC
TRBJ1-3,TRBD1,-,TRBV7-2,CASNLQGSSSGNTIYF,TGTGCCAGCAACTTACAGGGGTCCTCCTCTGGAAACACCATATATTTT
TRBJ2-1,TRBD2,-,TRBV2,CASRRSGSSYNEQFF,TGTGCCAGCAGACGCAGCGGGAGCTCCTACAATGAGCAGTTCTTC
TRBJ2-3,TRBD2,-,TRBV9,CASSVSGTSGTDTQYF,TGTGCCAGCAGCGTCTCCGGGACTAGCGGAACAGATACGCAGTATTTT
TRBJ2-1,TRBD2,-,TRBV7-2,CASSLVLAGGYNEQFF,TGTGCCAGCAGCTTAGTACTAGCGGGGGGTTACAATGAGCAGTTCTTC
TRBJ1-6,TRBD1,-,TRBV6-5,CASSPRQGNSPLHF,TGTGCCAGCAGCCCCCGACAGGGAAATTCACCCCTCCACTTT
TRBJ2-5,-,-,TRBV28,CASSPEGLQETQYF,TGTGCCAGCAGCCCGGAGGGCCTCCAAGAGACCCAGTACTTC
TRBJ1-1,TRBD1,-,TRBV5-4,CASSPPPGGNTEAFF,TGTGCCAGCAGCCCCCCCCCAGGGGGCAACACTGAAGCTTTCTTT
TRBJ1-5,-,-,TRBV7-2,CASSQDSSDQPQHF,TGTGCCAGCAGCCAGGACTCCTCCGATCAGCCCCAGCATTTT
TRBJ2-3,TRBD2,-,TRBV3-1/TRBV3-2,CASSLKTSVSTDTQYF,TGTGCCAGCAGCCTAAAGACTAGCGTAAGCACAGATACGCAGTATTTT
TRBJ1-2,TRBD1,-,TRBV10-3,CAISPGQEVGGYTF,TGTGCCATCAGTCCTGGACAGGAGGTGGGAGGCTACACCTTC
TRBJ2-2,-,few,TRBV7-2,CASSLDQGGITGELFF,TGTGCCAGCAGCTTAGATCAAGGAGGTATAACCGGGGAGCTGTTTTTT